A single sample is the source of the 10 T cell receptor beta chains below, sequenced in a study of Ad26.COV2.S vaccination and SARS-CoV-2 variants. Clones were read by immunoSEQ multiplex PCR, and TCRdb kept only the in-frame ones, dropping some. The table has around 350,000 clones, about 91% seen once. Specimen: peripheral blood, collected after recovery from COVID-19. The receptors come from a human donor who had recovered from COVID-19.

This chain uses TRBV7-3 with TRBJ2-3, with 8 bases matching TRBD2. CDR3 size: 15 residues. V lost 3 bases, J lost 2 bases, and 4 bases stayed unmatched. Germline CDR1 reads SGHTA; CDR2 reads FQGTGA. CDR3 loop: CASSFTSGPTDTQYF. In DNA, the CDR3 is TGTGCCAGCAGCTTTACTAGCGGCCCCACAGATACGCAGTATTTT.

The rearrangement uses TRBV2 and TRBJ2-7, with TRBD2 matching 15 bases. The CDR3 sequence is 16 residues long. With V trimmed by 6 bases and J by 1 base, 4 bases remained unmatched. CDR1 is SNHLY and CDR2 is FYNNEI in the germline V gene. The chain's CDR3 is CASRGTSGGPSYEQYF. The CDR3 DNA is TGTGCCAGCAGGGGGACTAGCGGGGGGCCTTCCTACGAGCAGTACTTC.

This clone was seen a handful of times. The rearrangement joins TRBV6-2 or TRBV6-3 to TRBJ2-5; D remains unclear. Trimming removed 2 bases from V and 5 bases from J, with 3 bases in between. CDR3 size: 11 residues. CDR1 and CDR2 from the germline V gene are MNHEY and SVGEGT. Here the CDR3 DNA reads TGTGCCAGCAGTTACGGGGAGACCCAGTACTTC. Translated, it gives CASSYGETQYF.

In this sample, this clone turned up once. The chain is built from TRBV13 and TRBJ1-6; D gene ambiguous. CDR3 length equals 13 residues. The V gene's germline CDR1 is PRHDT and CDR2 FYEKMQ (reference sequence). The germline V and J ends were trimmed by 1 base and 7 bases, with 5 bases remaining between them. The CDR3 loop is CASSLALNSPLHF. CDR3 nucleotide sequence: TGTGCCAGCAGCTTAGCGTTAAATTCACCCCTCCACTTT. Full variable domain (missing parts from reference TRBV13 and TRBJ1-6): AAGVIQSPRHLIKEKRETATLKCYPIPRHDTVYWYQQGPGQDPQFLISFYEKMQSDKGSIPDRFSAQQFSDYHSELNMSSLELGDSALYFCASSLALNSPLHFGNGTRLTVT.

The DNA of the CDR3 is TGCGCCAGCAGCCTAGACAGGGCTCTAAGCAACTATGGCTACACCTTC. As protein: CASSLDRALSNYGYTF. The chain is built from TRBV4-1 and TRBJ1-2, with 7 nucleotides matching TRBD1. The germline CDR1 and CDR2 sequences are MGHRA and YSYEKL. With 4 bases clipped from V and 2 bases from J, the junction kept 10 bases outside the gene matches. The CDR3 has 16 amino acids.

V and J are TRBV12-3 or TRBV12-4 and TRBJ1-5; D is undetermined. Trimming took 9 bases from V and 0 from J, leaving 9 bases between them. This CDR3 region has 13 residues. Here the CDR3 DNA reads TGTGCCAGTATGGGCTATAGCAATCAGCCCCAGCATTTT. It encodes CASMGYSNQPQHF.

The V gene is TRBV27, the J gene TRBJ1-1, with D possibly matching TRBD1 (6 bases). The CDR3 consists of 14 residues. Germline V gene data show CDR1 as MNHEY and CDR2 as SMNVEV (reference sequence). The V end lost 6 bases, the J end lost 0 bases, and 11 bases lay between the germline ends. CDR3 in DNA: TGTGCCAGCAGGGACAGAGATATGAACACTGAAGCTTTCTTT. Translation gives CASRDRDMNTEAFF.

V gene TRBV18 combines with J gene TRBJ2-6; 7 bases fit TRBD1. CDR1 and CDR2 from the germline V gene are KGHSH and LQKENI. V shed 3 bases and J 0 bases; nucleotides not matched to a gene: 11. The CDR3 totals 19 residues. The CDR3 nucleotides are TGTGCCAGCTCACCGATCGGGACAGACAAGAACTCTGGGGCCAACGTCCTGACTTTC. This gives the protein CASSPIGTDKNSGANVLTF.

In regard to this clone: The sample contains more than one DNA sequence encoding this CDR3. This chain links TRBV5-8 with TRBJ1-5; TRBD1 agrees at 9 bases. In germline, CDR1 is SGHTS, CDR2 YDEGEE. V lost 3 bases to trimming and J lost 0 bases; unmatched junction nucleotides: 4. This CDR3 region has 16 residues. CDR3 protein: CASSSGQGYSNQPQHF. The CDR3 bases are TGTGCCAGCAGCTCCGGACAGGGGTATAGCAATCAGCCCCAGCATTTT.

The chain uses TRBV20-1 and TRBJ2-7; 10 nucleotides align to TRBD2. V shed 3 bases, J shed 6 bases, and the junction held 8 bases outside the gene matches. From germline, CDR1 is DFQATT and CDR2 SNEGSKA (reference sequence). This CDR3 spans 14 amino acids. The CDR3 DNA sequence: TGCAGTGCTAGTTCAGCGGGGGGGCTTATCGAGCAGTACTTC. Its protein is CSASSAGGLIEQYF.